The text below deals with one T cell receptor (beta chain). Antigen unknown. Amplification used 60 Vbeta primers and 13 Jbeta primers. Produced via immunoSEQ multiplex PCR; TCRdb's table is partial and in-frame only. Here the sample table reports about 140,000 clones. This entry belongs to a study of cytomegalovirus exposure and HLA in healthy donors. Study-wide results and caveats: Trimming of TCR beta V- and J-genes showed a link, identified in a later analysis, to a missense DCLRE1C variant. Using a false discovery rate of 0.05, a later analysis showed that about 16,000 TCR beta sequences were associated with HLA alleles. In a later analysis, most CMV-associated TCR beta chains appeared HLA-restricted.

Germline CDR1 reads KGHSH; CDR2 reads LQKENI. V gave up 2 bases and J gave up 1 base, with 17 bases separating them. The CDR3 runs to 17 residues. The chain uses TRBV18 and TRBJ1-1; TRBD1 might be the D (6 bases). The TCR comes from a middle-aged man in good health and CMV-seronegative. Sequenced material: PBMCs. CDR3 nucleotides: TGTGCCAGCTCACCATTCCTCGTTGGACAGCAGAACACTGAAGCTTTCTTT. It codes for CASSPFLVGQQNTEAFF.